This TCR beta chain derives from a study of CD8 T cells in ankylosing spondylitis (dated by TCRdb to 2016 to 2017). Regarding the complete study: T cell receptor beta repertoires were profiled in healthy donors and ankylosing spondylitis patients so that disease-linked TCR variants could be found. The full study cohort comprised 25 ankylosing spondylitis patients and 110 or so healthy donors. Samples of peripheral blood were taken, and for ankylosing spondylitis patients, synovial fluid was collected as well.

This clonotype was observed many times. Its specific antigen is unknown. Per-base qualities were not stored, and no clone one base away is much larger. Summary of the overall study and its limitations: Some of the motif variants had been reported before in the synovial fluid and blood of reactive arthritis patients, a finding that suggests common disease-initiation mechanisms. A TCR beta motif made up of several highly homologous amino acid variants appeared to be characteristic of blood from ankylosing spondylitis patients. According to the report, matched synovial fluid samples from ankylosing spondylitis patients were significantly enriched for the disease-linked clones. The disease-linked clones had a CD8+ phenotype and were found at relatively low frequencies in peripheral blood.

The instrument was an Illumina HiSeq 2500. Quantitative 5'-RACE with molecular barcodes was used to prepare TCR beta libraries. The study's own analysis went as follows. To identify disease-linked TCR variants, a new computational method was used, one built on a probabilistic model of VDJ rearrangement. Through fastp at Q25 and MiXCR, TCRdb rebuilt clones from the public reads, retaining in-frame beta chains. A single entry per CDR3 protein holds the most common genes and DNA from its merged rows. TCRdb's processing, not the authors' own work, is the source of the V and J calls. Across this sample there are about 150,000 distinct CDR3 sequences, with approximately 7.3% seen only once. 12% of the sample is held by the ten biggest clonotypes. The sequenced sample was blood, either unsorted or a sorted T cell fraction (not recorded which). This receptor was identified in a female donor with ankylosing spondylitis or in good health (not recorded which).

The DNA sequence follows: TGTGTCCTCGGGTGGGGGCCAAGGGTAGATACGCAGTATTTT. Its protein is CVLGWGPRVDTQYF. Rearrangement joined TRBV9 to TRBJ2-3; TRBD1 is a possible D gene, resting on 6 matching bases. The CDR1 and CDR2 encoded by the germline V gene are SGDLS and YYNGEE. The cysteine opens and the phenylalanine closes a CDR3 of 14 amino acids. Only the CDR3 DNA stays, 42 bases, in frame from base 1.